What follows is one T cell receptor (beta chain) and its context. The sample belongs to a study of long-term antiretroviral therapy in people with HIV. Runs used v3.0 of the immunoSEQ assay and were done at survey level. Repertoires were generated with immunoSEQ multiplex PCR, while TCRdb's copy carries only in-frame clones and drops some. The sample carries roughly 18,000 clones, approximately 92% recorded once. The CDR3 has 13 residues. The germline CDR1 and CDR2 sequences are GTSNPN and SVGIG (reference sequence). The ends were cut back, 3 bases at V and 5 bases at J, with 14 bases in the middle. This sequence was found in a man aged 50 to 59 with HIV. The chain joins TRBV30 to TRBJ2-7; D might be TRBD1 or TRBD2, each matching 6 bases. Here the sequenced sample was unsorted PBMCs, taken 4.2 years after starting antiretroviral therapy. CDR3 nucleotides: TGTGCCTGGAGCACATCCGGGGGCGACGAGCAGTACTTC. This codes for CAWSTSGGDEQYF.